Listed below are T cell receptor beta chains from one sample, sequenced in a study of immune evolution from preneoplasia to lung adenocarcinoma. Profiled with immunoSEQ multiplex PCR; TCRdb holds only in-frame clones, not every one. The sample has about 8,300 clones, about 79% seen once; the top ten hold roughly 2.3%. Sequencing was carried out using FFPE invasive lung adenocarcinoma tissue. The receptors were sampled from a person aged 50-75 years with lung adenocarcinoma. CDR3s include the opening cysteine and the closing phenylalanine or tryptophan. The D gene is left open where the match is weak. Size values are once, few and many counts, or a class for expanded clones, and some rows have none.

size,D,J,V,DNA,CDR3
few,-,TRBJ2-3,TRBV7-9,TGTGCCAGCAGCTTAGATCTCGGAGATACGCAGTATTTT,CASSLDLGDTQYF
-,TRBD2,TRBJ2-5,TRBV6-1,TGTGCCAGCAGGACTAGCGCCAACCAAGAGACCCAGTACTTC,CASRTSANQETQYF
-,TRBD1,TRBJ1-4,TRBV28,TGTGCCAGCAGTTTATTTGTTGGGGACAGGGATAATGAAAAACTGTTTTTT,CASSLFVGDRDNEKLFF
-,TRBD1,TRBJ2-3,TRBV7-8,TGTGCCAGCAGCTCCTCCGGGACAGATAGCACAGATACGCAGTATTTT,CASSSSGTDSTDTQYF
-,TRBD1,TRBJ1-1,TRBV15,TGTGCCACCAGCACGGACAGGACTGAAGCTTTCTTT,CATSTDRTEAFF
-,-,TRBJ2-1,TRBV4-1,TGCGCCAGCAGCCATGTAAATGAGCAGTTCTTC,CASSHVNEQFF
-,TRBD2,TRBJ2-3,TRBV9,TGTGCCAGCAGCCCTAGGGGGAGCGGGAGAGGGGGGGATACGCAGTATTTT,CASSPRGSGRGGDTQYF
few,-,TRBJ2-2,TRBV7-9,TGTGCCAGCAGCTTATTCAGCACCGGGGAGCTGTTTTTT,CASSLFSTGELFF
-,-,TRBJ1-5,TRBV2,TGTGCCAGCAGAGGAGGGGCCCTGGGCCAGCCCCAGCATTTT,CASRGGALGQPQHF
-,-,TRBJ1-1,TRBV10-1,TGCGCCAGCAGGGACCGGGACATTTCTGAAGCTTTCTTT,CASRDRDISEAFF
-,-,TRBJ1-2,TRBV7-9,TGTGCCAGCAGCTTAGCCACCGAAATTACTAACTATGGCTACACCTTC,CASSLATEITNYGYTF
-,-,TRBJ1-6,TRBV6-5,TGTGCCAGCAGTTACTCGCACGGCGGGAATTCACCCCTCCACTTT,CASSYSHGGNSPLHF
-,-,TRBJ1-1,TRBV11-2,TGTGCTAACCGAGAACAGGGAGACACTGAAGCTTTCTTT,CANREQGDTEAFF
few,-,TRBJ1-2,TRBV6-1,TGTGCCAGCAGTGATGCAGGGGATGCCGTCTATGGCTACACCTTC,CASSDAGDAVYGYTF
once,-,TRBJ2-6,TRBV14,TGTGCCAGCAGCCAAGGCCCAAGGGGGGCTGGGGCCAACGTCCTGACTTTC,CASSQGPRGAGANVLTF
-,TRBD1,TRBJ1-3,TRBV4-1,TGCGCCAGCAGCCAGGGGGTGGCAGGGGGTAGAAGAAACACCATATATTTT,CASSQGVAGGRRNTIYF
-,-,TRBJ2-1,TRBV7-8,TGTGCCAGCAGTCTCCGGGTGGGTTATGCCTTGTTCTTC,CASSLRVGYALFF
-,-,TRBJ2-2,TRBV7-8,TGTGCCACAGCAAGCCAAGGGGAGGTTACCGGGGAGCTGTTTTTT,CATASQGEVTGELFF
-,TRBD2,TRBJ2-3,TRBV11-2,TGTGCCAGCAGCAATCCGGGACTAGCGGGAGAGGGCACAGATACGCAGTATTTT,CASSNPGLAGEGTDTQYF
-,-,TRBJ1-4,TRBV28,TGTGCCAGCAGGGTCTGGACAAGGGGAAATGAAAAACTGTTTTTT,CASRVWTRGNEKLFF
-,-,TRBJ2-7,TRBV7-8,TGTGCCAGCAGCTTAGGGGGCGGGATCCCCGACGAGCAGTACTTC,CASSLGGGIPDEQYF
-,TRBD1,TRBJ2-7,TRBV6-5,TGTGCCAGCAGACAGGGGTCCTACGAGCAGTACTTC,CASRQGSYEQYF
-,TRBD1,TRBJ2-5,TRBV18,TGTGCCAGCTCACAAGCAGGGGGCCTAGAGACCCAGTACTTC,CASSQAGGLETQYF
-,-,TRBJ2-5,TRBV7-2,TGTGCCAGCAGCTTAGGGTACAGGTCGAGCCAAGAGACCCAGTACTTC,CASSLGYRSSQETQYF
-,TRBD2,TRBJ2-1,TRBV13,TGTGCCAGCAGCCCTCGGACTAGGCGGAATGAGCAGTTCTTC,CASSPRTRRNEQFF
-,TRBD1,TRBJ1-1,TRBV30,TGTGCCTCTTTCTACAGGGGGAACACTGAAGCTTTCTTT,CASFYRGNTEAFF
-,-,TRBJ2-2,TRBV21-1,TGTGCCAGCAGCAAAGACTTCCCCGCCGGGACAGGCCATGCGAACACCGGGGAGCTGTTTTTT,CASSKDFPAGTGHANTGELFF
-,-,TRBJ2-5,TRBV5-1,TGCGCCAGCAGCTTGGACCAAGAGACCCAGTACTTC,CASSLDQETQYF
-,-,TRBJ1-3,TRBV28,TGTGCCAGCAGTCTAAAATATTGGAGCTCTGGAAACACCATATATTTT,CASSLKYWSSGNTIYF
-,TRBD1,TRBJ1-1,TRBV7-3,TGTGCCAGCAGCCTCTCAGGACAGGGTCACACTGAAGCTTTCTTT,CASSLSGQGHTEAFF
-,TRBD2,TRBJ2-7,TRBV29-1,TGCAGCGTTGCTACTAGCGGGAGACTTACCGAGCAGTACTTC,CSVATSGRLTEQYF
once,TRBD1,TRBJ2-7,TRBV29-1,TGCAGCGTTGCCACGGACAGGGGGTTCTACGAGCAGTACTTC,CSVATDRGFYEQYF
-,-,TRBJ1-3,TRBV13,TGTGCCAGCAGCTTAGGGCAGCTCGGAAACACCATATATTTT,CASSLGQLGNTIYF
-,TRBD1,TRBJ1-2,TRBV5-4,TGTGCCAGCAAGCAGGGGGACCAGGGTATCTATGGCTACACCTTC,CASKQGDQGIYGYTF
-,-,TRBJ2-2,TRBV9,TGTGCCAGCAGCATCTCGGGGAGGACCGGGGAGCTGTTTTTT,CASSISGRTGELFF
-,TRBD2,TRBJ2-5,TRBV5-1,TGCGCCAGCAGCCTACTAGCGGGAGAGGAGACCCAGTACTTC,CASSLLAGEETQYF
-,TRBD1,TRBJ1-2,TRBV19,TGTGCCAGTAGTACGGACAGGCCAAACTATGGCTACACCTTC,CASSTDRPNYGYTF
-,TRBD2,TRBJ2-1,TRBV7-8,TGTGCCAGCAGCTCTCTTTGGACTAGCGGCCCTAGTGGGCAGTTCTTC,CASSSLWTSGPSGQFF
-,TRBD2,TRBJ2-3,TRBV6-5,TGTGCCAGCAGCCTTAGCGGGAGAGGGTTGGATACGCAGTATTTT,CASSLSGRGLDTQYF
-,-,TRBJ2-1,TRBV18,TGTGCCAGCTCACCGGGACGTAACAATGAGCAGTTCTTC,CASSPGRNNEQFF
-,-,TRBJ2-5,TRBV6-5,TGTGCCAGCAGTTCGGGCGAGACCCAGTACTTC,CASSSGETQYF
few,-,TRBJ2-1,TRBV29-1,TGCAGCGTTGTCTACGACCGGACCTACAATGAGCAGTTCTTC,CSVVYDRTYNEQFF
-,-,TRBJ2-5,TRBV6-1,TGTGCCGTAGTCACAGCGATCCAAGAGACCCAGTACTTC,CAVVTAIQETQYF